The T cell receptor beta chain described here comes from a study of sequential checkpoint blockade in melanoma. Across the study: First-line arms were nivolumab then ipilimumab, or the reverse, randomized 1:1.

Clones were read by immunoSEQ multiplex PCR, and TCRdb kept only the in-frame ones, dropping some. This table holds about 9,100 clones, around three fifths found once. Treatment here: randomized to nivolumab then ipilimumab (arm A) or the reverse (arm B). PBMC sorting kept live CD3+CD8+ cells without CD19 or CD56. The TCR comes from a human donor with melanoma. The source material was CD8+ T cells sorted from blood (inferred from file names), sampled from a patient given nivolumab and ipilimumab in sequence.

As DNA, the CDR3 is TGCAGCGTTGAGGACATCCAAAACATTCAGTACTTC. This codes for CSVEDIQNIQYF. V gene TRBV29-1 combines with J gene TRBJ2-4, with a weak D call TRBD1 (5 bases). Germline-derived CDR1 and CDR2 are SQVTM and ANQGSEA. CDR3 length: 12 amino acids. V was trimmed by 3 bases and J by 5 bases, leaving 8 bases between them.